The source of this T cell receptor beta chain is a study of somatic mutations in cytotoxic T cells in rheumatoid arthritis. The table came from immunoSEQ multiplex PCR; TCRdb's copy has only in-frame clones and leaves some out. The data show 20,000 or so clones, around 84% seen once. As to this clone: Its antigen remains unidentified.

The CDR3 consists of 15 residues. Per the germline V gene, CDR1 is SGHRS and CDR2 is YFSETQ. Trimming pared 3 bases from V and 4 bases from J, leaving 17 bases between. Overall study findings and caveats: Reported slight underrepresentation of TRBV07 in rheumatoid arthritis patients was not subjected to multiple-comparison adjustment. A rise in CD8+ clonality with age was seen in rheumatoid arthritis patients but not in healthy controls.

The chain employs TRBV5-1 and TRBJ2-7, with a weak D call TRBD1 (7 bases). Sequences were obtained from CD8+ T cells sorted from blood. This TCR came from a woman in her thirties or forties with rheumatoid arthritis. The CDR3 bases are TGCGCCAGCAGCTCCCCTCAGGGGGGTAATTACGAGCAGTACTTC. Translated: CASSSPQGGNYEQYF.